This is a list of T cell receptor beta chains from one sample in a study of blood T cell repertoires in COVID-19. TCRdb keeps only in-frame clones here, not all; method: immunoSEQ multiplex PCR. Of approximately 390,000 clones listed, nearly 90% are singletons. Sequenced material: peripheral blood. These receptors were taken from a man aged 18 to 30 with active or convalescent COVID-19. Each CDR3 is given without its conserved first and last residue. The order of the fields is V gene, CDR3 protein.

V: TRBV19
CDR3: ASSPSGVSNQPQH

V: TRBV2
CDR3: ASRPGQSQETQY

V: TRBV3-1/TRBV3-2
CDR3: ASSQVKPVSGNTIY

V: TRBV27
CDR3: ASSPRQGGLPTVAF

V: TRBV19
CDR3: ASISDRGNQPQH

V: TRBV7-2
CDR3: ASSFFGGKDIQY

V: TRBV29-1
CDR3: SVVEFVSTDTQY

V: TRBV19
CDR3: ASKQRDSQETQY

V: TRBV27
CDR3: ASSPTRSNYGYT

V: TRBV19
CDR3: ASSSATGSAGYT

V: TRBV3-1/TRBV3-2
CDR3: ASSLVIAGGLTQY

V: TRBV6-5
CDR3: ASSYERDYGYT

V: TRBV27
CDR3: ASSPTGGGYT

V: TRBV29-1
CDR3: SVGPGQGTYEQY

V: TRBV7-3
CDR3: ASSQRGGAKTGELF

V: TRBV7-9
CDR3: ASSLQGTNEKLF

V: TRBV4-3
CDR3: ASSSIAGGIF

V: TRBV19
CDR3: ATSLADFNEQF

V: TRBV28
CDR3: ASSFWTGGANEKLF

V: TRBV2
CDR3: ASSEGGRGQPQH

V: TRBV19
CDR3: ASSIPGWITEAF

V: TRBV11-1
CDR3: ASSHGTALGGYT

V: TRBV19
CDR3: ASSIGLAGELF